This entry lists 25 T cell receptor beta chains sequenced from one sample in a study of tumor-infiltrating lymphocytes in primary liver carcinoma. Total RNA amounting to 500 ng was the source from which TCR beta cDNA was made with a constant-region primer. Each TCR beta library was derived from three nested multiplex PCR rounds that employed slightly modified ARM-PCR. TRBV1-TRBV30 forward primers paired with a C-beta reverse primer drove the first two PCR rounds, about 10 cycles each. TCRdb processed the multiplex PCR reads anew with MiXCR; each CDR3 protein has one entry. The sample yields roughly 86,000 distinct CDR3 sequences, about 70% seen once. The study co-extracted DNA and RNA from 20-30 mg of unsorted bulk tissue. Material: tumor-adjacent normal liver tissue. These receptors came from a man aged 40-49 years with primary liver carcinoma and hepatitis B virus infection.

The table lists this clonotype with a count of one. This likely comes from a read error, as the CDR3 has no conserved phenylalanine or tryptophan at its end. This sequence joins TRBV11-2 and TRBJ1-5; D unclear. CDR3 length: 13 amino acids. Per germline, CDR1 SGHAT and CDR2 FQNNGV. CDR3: CTSSLIDNQPQHI. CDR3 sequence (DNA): TGTACCAGCAGCTTAATTGATAATCAGCCCCAGCATATT.

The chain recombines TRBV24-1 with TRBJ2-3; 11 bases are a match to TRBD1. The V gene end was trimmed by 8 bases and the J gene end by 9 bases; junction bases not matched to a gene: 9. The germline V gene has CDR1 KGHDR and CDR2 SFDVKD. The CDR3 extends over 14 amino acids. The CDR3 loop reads CATNERTGGATQYF. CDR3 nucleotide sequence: TGTGCCACCAATGAGAGGACAGGGGGCGCAACGCAGTATTTT.

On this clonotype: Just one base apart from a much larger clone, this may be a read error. The CDR3 spells CAISLIPATNTGELFF. In DNA, the CDR3 is TGTGCCATCAGCTTGATTCCAGCGACGAACACCGGGGAGCTGTTTTTT. This chain uses TRBV5-6 with TRBJ2-2, with unresolved D. The CDR3 sequence is 16 residues long. Germline CDR1 SGHDT, CDR2 YYEEEE.

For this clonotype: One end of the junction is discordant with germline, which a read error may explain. The CDR3 nucleotides are TGTGCCAACAGTTTAGATCAGCGGGAGGCGTTCAGCTCCTACGATGAGCAGTTCTTC. Its translation: CANSLDQREAFSSYDEQFF. V usage is TRBV11-3 and J usage is TRBJ2-1; TRBD2 aligns across 9 bases. The CDR3 spans 19 residues. CDR1 and CDR2 (germline): SGHNT, YENEEA.

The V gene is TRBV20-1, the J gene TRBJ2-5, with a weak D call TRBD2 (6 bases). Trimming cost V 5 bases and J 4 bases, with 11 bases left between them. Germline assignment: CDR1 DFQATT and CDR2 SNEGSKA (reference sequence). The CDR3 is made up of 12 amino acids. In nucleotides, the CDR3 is TGCAGTGCTGGGATGGGGGGAGAGACCCAGTACTTC. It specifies CSAGMGGETQYF.

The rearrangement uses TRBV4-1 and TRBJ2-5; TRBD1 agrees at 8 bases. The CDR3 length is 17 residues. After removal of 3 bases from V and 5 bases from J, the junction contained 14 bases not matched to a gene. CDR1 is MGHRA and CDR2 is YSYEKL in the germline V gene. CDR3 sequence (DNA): TGCGCCAGCAGCCATGATCGGGACAGGAGTTGGACGGAGACCCAGTACTTC. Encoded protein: CASSHDRDRSWTETQYF.

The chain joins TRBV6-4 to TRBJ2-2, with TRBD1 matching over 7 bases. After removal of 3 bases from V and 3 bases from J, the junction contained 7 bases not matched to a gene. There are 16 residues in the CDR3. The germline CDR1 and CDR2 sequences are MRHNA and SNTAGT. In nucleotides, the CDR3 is TGTGCCAGCAGTGATCCCGGGACAGAGCACACCGGGGAGCTGTTTTTT. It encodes CASSDPGTEHTGELFF.

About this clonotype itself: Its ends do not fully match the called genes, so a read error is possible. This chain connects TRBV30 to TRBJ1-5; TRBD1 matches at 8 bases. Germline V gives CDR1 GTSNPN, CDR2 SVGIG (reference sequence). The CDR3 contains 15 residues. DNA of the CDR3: TGTGCCTGGACTACTGACAGGGGAGGCAATCAGTCCCAGCATTTT. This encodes CAWTTDRGGNQSQHF. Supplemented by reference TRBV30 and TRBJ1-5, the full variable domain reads SQTIHQWPATLVQPVGSPLSLECTVEGTSNPNLYWYRQAAGRGLQLLFYSVGIGQISSEVPQNLSASRPQDRQFILSSKKLLLSDSGFYLCAWTTDRGGNQSQHFGDGTRLSIL.

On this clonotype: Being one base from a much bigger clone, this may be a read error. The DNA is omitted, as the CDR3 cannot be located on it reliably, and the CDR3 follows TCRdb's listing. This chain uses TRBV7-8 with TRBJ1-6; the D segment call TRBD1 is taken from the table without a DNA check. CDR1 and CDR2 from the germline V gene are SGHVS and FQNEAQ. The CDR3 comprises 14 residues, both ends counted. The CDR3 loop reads CASSWGTGNSPLRF.

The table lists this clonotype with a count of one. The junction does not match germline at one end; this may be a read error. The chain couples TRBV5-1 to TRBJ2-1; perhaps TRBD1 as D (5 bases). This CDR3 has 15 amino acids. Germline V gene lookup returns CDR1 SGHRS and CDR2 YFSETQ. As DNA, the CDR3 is TGCGCCAGTAGCTCCACTGGGGCAGTAAACAATGAACAGTTCTTC. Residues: CASSSTGAVNNEQFF.

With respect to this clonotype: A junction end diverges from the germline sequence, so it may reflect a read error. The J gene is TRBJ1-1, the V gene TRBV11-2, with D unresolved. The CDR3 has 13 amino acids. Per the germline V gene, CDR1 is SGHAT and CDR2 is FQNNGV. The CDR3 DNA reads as TGTGCCAGCAGCTATAGTGTGGGAACTGAAGTTTTCTTT. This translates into CASSYSVGTEVFF.

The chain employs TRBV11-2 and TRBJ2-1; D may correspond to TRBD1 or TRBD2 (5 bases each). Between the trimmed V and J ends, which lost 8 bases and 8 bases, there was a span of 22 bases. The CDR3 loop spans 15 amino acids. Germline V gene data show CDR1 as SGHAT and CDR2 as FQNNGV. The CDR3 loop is CASLLGDLRGYEQFF. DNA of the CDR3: TGTGCCAGCTTACTAGGGGACCTCCGGGGATATGAGCAGTTCTTC.

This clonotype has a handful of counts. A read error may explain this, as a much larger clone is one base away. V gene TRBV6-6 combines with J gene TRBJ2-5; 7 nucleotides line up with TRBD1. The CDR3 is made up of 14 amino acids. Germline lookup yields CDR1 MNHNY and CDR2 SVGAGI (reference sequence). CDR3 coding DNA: TGTGCCAGCAGTACTGGACAGGAAACGGAGACCCGGTACTTC. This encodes CASSTGQETETRYF.

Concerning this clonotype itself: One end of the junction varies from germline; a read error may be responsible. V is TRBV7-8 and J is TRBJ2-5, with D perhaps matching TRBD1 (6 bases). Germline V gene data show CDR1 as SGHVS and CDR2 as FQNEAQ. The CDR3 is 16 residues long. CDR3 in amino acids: CAGSPRGGRGKETQYF. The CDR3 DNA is TGTGCCGGCAGCCCCCGTGGTGGCAGGGGCAAGGAGACCCAGTACTTC.

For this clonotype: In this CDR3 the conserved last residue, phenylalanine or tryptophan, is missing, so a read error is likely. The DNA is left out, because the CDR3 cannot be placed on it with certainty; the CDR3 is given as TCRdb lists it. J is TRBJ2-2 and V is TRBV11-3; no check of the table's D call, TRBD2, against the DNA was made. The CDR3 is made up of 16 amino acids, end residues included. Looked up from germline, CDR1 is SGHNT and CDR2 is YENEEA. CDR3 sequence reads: CASSPTSGTNTGELFV.

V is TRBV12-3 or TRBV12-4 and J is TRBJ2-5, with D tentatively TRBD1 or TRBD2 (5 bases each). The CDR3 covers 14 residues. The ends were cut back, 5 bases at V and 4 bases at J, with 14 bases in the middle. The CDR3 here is CASSPRGAVETQYF. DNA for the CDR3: TGTGCCAGCAGTCCGAGAGGGGCGGTAGAGACCCAGTACTTC.

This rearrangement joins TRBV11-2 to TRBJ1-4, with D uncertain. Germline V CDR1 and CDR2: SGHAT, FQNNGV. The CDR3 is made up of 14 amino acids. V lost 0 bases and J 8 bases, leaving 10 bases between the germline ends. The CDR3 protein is CASSLEVLEEKLFF. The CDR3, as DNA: TGTGCCAGCAGCTTAGAGGTTTTGGAGGAAAAACTGTTTTTT.

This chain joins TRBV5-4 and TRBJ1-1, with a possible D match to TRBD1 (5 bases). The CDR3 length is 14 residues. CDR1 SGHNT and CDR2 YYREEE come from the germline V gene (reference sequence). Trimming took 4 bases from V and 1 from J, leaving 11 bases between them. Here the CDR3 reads CASSEGDGNTEAFF. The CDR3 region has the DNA TGTGCCAGCAGCGAAGGGGATGGGAACACTGAAGCTTTCTTT.

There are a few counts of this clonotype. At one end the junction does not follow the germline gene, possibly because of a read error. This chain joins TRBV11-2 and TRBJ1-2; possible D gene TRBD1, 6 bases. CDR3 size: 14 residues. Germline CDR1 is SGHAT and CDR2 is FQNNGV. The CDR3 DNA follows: TGTGCCAGCAGTTTAGTACAGGGTTTCTGTGGCTACACCTTC. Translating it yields CASSLVQGFCGYTF.

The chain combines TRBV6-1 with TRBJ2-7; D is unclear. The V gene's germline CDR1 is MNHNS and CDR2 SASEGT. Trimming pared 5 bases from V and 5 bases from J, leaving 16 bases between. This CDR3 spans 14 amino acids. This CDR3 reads CASSPSAGRDEQYF. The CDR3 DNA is TGTGCCAGCAGTCCCTCCGCTGGGCGAGACGAGCAGTACTTC.

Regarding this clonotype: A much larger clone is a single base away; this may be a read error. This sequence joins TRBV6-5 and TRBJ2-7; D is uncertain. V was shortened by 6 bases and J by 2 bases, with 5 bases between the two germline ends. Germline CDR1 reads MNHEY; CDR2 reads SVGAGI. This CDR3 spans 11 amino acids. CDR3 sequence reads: CASSITYEQYF. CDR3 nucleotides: TGTGCCAGCAGCATAACCTACGAGCAGTACTTC.

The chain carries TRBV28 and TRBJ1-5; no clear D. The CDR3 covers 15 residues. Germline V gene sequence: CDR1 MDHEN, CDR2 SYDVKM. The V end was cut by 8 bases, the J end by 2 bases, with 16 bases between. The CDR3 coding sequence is TGTGCCAGCCGCATCACGCAGGAGGGCAATCAGCCCCAGCATTTT. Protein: CASRITQEGNQPQHF.

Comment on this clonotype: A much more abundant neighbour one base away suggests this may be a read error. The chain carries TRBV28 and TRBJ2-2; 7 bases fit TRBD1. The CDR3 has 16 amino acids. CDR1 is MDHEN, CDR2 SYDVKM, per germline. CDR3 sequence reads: CASTSYRGVNTRELFF. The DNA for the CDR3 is TGTGCCAGCACTTCCTACAGGGGCGTGAACACCAGGGAGCTGTTTTTT.

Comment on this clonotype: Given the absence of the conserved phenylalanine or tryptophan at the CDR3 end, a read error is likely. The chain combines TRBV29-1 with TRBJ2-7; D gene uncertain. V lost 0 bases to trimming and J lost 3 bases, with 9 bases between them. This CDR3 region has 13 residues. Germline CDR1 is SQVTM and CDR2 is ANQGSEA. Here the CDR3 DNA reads TGCAGCGTTGAAGATTCGGCAGGCTACGAGCAGTACATC. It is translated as CSVEDSAGYEQYI.

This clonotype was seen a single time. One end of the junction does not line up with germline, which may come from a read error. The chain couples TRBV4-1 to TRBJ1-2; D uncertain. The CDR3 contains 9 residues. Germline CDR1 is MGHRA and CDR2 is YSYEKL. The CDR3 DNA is TGCGCCAACAAACCGGGCTACATATTC. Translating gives CANKPGYIF.